Listed below are T cell receptor beta chains from one sample, sequenced in a study of siplizumab effects on memory and regulatory T cells. Clones were read by immunoSEQ multiplex PCR, and TCRdb kept only the in-frame ones, dropping some. There are about 46,000 clones in the sample; roughly 92% occur only once, and approximately 17% lies in the top ten. Sequencing used CD8+ T cells sorted from blood. These receptors were obtained from a human donor in good health. The CDR3 runs from the conserved cysteine through the conserved F or W. Fields, in order: clone size, V gene, J gene, CDR3 length, D gene, CDR3 protein, CDR3 DNA. A D gene is named only where the DNA matches it firmly. Size is omitted from some rows. Given values are once, few, many or a class for expanded clones.

clone size: -; V gene: TRBV19; J gene: TRBJ1-1; CDR3 length: 19; D gene: TRBD1; CDR3 protein: CASSNPPGTGMYMNTEAFF; CDR3 DNA: TGTGCCAGTAGTAATCCGCCCGGGACAGGGATGTATATGAACACTGAAGCTTTCTTT
clone size: once; V gene: TRBV14; J gene: TRBJ2-7; CDR3 length: 12; D gene: -; CDR3 protein: CASSQTTYEQYF; CDR3 DNA: TGTGCCAGCAGCCAAACAACCTACGAGCAGTACTTC
clone size: -; V gene: TRBV7-6; J gene: TRBJ2-1; CDR3 length: 15; D gene: -; CDR3 protein: CASSLRPGSYNEQFF; CDR3 DNA: TGTGCCAGCAGCCTACGCCCTGGGTCCTACAATGAGCAGTTCTTC
clone size: -; V gene: TRBV7-6; J gene: TRBJ2-1; CDR3 length: 19; D gene: TRBD1; CDR3 protein: CASSLELEMGQGAYNEQFF; CDR3 DNA: TGTGCCAGCAGCTTAGAACTCGAGATGGGACAGGGGGCCTACAATGAGCAGTTCTTC
clone size: -; V gene: TRBV27; J gene: TRBJ1-1; CDR3 length: 16; D gene: TRBD1; CDR3 protein: CASSLRDRPMNTEAFF; CDR3 DNA: TGTGCCAGCAGTCTCCGGGACAGACCTATGAACACTGAAGCTTTCTTT
clone size: -; V gene: TRBV15; J gene: TRBJ1-5; CDR3 length: 12; D gene: -; CDR3 protein: CATSAENQPQHF; CDR3 DNA: TGTGCCACCAGCGCCGAAAATCAGCCCCAGCATTTT
clone size: -; V gene: TRBV27; J gene: TRBJ2-7; CDR3 length: 18; D gene: TRBD2; CDR3 protein: CASSLPHTREGLVDEQYF; CDR3 DNA: TGTGCCAGCAGTTTACCCCACACGCGGGAGGGCCTTGTCGACGAGCAGTACTTC
clone size: -; V gene: TRBV9; J gene: TRBJ2-6; CDR3 length: 16; D gene: -; CDR3 protein: CASSVGRNSGANVLTF; CDR3 DNA: TGTGCCAGCAGCGTAGGCAGGAACTCTGGGGCCAACGTCCTGACTTTC
clone size: -; V gene: TRBV4-1; J gene: TRBJ2-1; CDR3 length: 15; D gene: TRBD2; CDR3 protein: CASAGTSGQRNEQFF; CDR3 DNA: TGCGCCAGCGCCGGGACTAGCGGTCAGAGGAATGAGCAGTTCTTC
clone size: -; V gene: TRBV27; J gene: TRBJ2-1; CDR3 length: 15; D gene: -; CDR3 protein: CASSHGTATYNEQFF; CDR3 DNA: TGTGCCAGCAGTCACGGGACGGCCACCTACAATGAGCAGTTCTTC
clone size: -; V gene: TRBV11-2; J gene: TRBJ2-7; CDR3 length: 13; D gene: -; CDR3 protein: CASSLVEPYEQYF; CDR3 DNA: TGTGCCAGCAGCTTGGTGGAACCCTACGAGCAGTACTTC
clone size: -; V gene: TRBV6-1; J gene: TRBJ2-6; CDR3 length: 15; D gene: -; CDR3 protein: CASSESDSGANVLTF; CDR3 DNA: TGTGCCAGCAGTGAATCCGACTCTGGGGCCAACGTCCTGACTTTC
clone size: -; V gene: TRBV2; J gene: TRBJ2-1; CDR3 length: 15; D gene: -; CDR3 protein: CASSPGTQLYNEQFF; CDR3 DNA: TGTGCCAGCAGCCCCGGGACCCAACTTTACAATGAGCAGTTCTTC
clone size: -; V gene: TRBV7-9; J gene: TRBJ2-3; CDR3 length: 14; D gene: TRBD2; CDR3 protein: CASSFGLAGDTQYF; CDR3 DNA: TGTGCCAGCAGCTTTGGGCTAGCGGGCGATACGCAGTATTTT
clone size: -; V gene: TRBV5-1; J gene: TRBJ2-3; CDR3 length: 15; D gene: -; CDR3 protein: CASSFIRDSTDTQYF; CDR3 DNA: TGCGCCAGCAGCTTTATCCGGGACAGCACAGATACGCAGTATTTT
clone size: -; V gene: TRBV2; J gene: TRBJ2-7; CDR3 length: 18; D gene: TRBD1; CDR3 protein: CASQALGTGTFRAYEQYF; CDR3 DNA: TGTGCCAGCCAGGCCCTTGGGACAGGGACCTTTCGGGCCTACGAGCAGTACTTC
clone size: -; V gene: TRBV5-1; J gene: TRBJ2-1; CDR3 length: 17; D gene: TRBD1; CDR3 protein: CASSLGKTGSGYNEQFF; CDR3 DNA: TGCGCCAGCAGCTTGGGGAAGACAGGGTCGGGGTACAATGAGCAGTTCTTC
clone size: -; V gene: TRBV5-1; J gene: TRBJ2-1; CDR3 length: 15; D gene: -; CDR3 protein: CASSLARSSYNEQFF; CDR3 DNA: TGCGCCAGCAGCTTGGCGAGGAGCTCCTACAATGAGCAGTTCTTC
clone size: -; V gene: TRBV30; J gene: TRBJ2-3; CDR3 length: 16; D gene: TRBD2; CDR3 protein: CAWSASGMPYTDTQYF; CDR3 DNA: TGTGCCTGGAGTGCTAGCGGGATGCCTTACACAGATACGCAGTATTTT
clone size: -; V gene: TRBV27; J gene: TRBJ2-3; CDR3 length: 15; D gene: TRBD2; CDR3 protein: CASRNGGRSTDTQYF; CDR3 DNA: TGTGCCAGCAGAAATGGCGGGAGGAGCACAGATACGCAGTATTTT
clone size: -; V gene: TRBV19; J gene: TRBJ1-1; CDR3 length: 14; D gene: TRBD1; CDR3 protein: CASEPGQGRTEAFF; CDR3 DNA: TGTGCCAGTGAACCGGGACAGGGAAGGACTGAAGCTTTCTTT
clone size: -; V gene: TRBV7-9; J gene: TRBJ2-7; CDR3 length: 16; D gene: TRBD2; CDR3 protein: CASSLIGPSGTYEQYF; CDR3 DNA: TGTGCCAGCAGCTTAATAGGGCCTAGCGGTACCTACGAGCAGTACTTC
clone size: -; V gene: TRBV7-9; J gene: TRBJ1-2; CDR3 length: 15; D gene: -; CDR3 protein: CASSLSLSSPYGYTF; CDR3 DNA: TGTGCCAGCAGCTTAAGTCTCAGCAGCCCCTATGGCTACACCTTC
clone size: -; V gene: TRBV4-1; J gene: TRBJ2-7; CDR3 length: 14; D gene: TRBD2; CDR3 protein: CASSQSGSSYEQYF; CDR3 DNA: TGCGCCAGCAGCCAAAGCGGGAGCTCCTACGAGCAGTACTTC
clone size: -; V gene: TRBV27; J gene: TRBJ1-1; CDR3 length: 15; D gene: TRBD1; CDR3 protein: CASSLGAGGFAEAFF; CDR3 DNA: TGTGCCAGCAGTTTAGGGGCAGGGGGGTTCGCTGAAGCTTTCTTT
clone size: -; V gene: TRBV7-9; J gene: TRBJ2-1; CDR3 length: 12; D gene: -; CDR3 protein: CASSRPPEEQFF; CDR3 DNA: TGTGCCAGCAGCAGACCACCGGAGGAGCAGTTCTTC
clone size: -; V gene: TRBV19; J gene: TRBJ2-7; CDR3 length: 15; D gene: TRBD2; CDR3 protein: CASTEGLAATYEQYF; CDR3 DNA: TGTGCCAGTACCGAAGGACTAGCGGCAACCTACGAGCAGTACTTC
clone size: -; V gene: TRBV4-1; J gene: TRBJ2-5; CDR3 length: 14; D gene: -; CDR3 protein: CASSQSGGEETQYF; CDR3 DNA: TGCGCCAGCAGCCAATCCGGGGGCGAAGAGACCCAGTACTTC